This T cell receptor beta chain was recovered during a study of human T cells and chemical hapten exposure. Study-wide results and limits: After DPC sensitization, TCRs above 1 in 1000 frequency showed no change.

Time point here: healthy volunteer bleed at 6 weeks. RNA extraction used unfractionated whole blood as the source of total RNA. By proportion, this clonotype is medium-sized. The target antigen is unknown. Single cDNA molecules in the library carried unique molecular identifiers attached during preparation. TCRdb re-derived calls from the RACE reads in MiXCR, one entry per CDR3 protein. This table has 65,000 to 95,000 distinct CDR3 sequences, 7% to 9.5% appearing once. V was cut by 1 base and J by 6 bases, with 12 bases left in between. This CDR3 has 14 residues. Germline CDR1 and CDR2: SEHNR and FQNEAQ (reference sequence).

Source material: whole blood. This clonotype was obtained from a female donor in good health. Some clones in this sample may be carry-over from other donors' samples. The chain combines TRBV7-9 with TRBJ1-1, with D uncertain. The CDR3 nucleotides are TGTGCCAGCAGCTTAGTGGGCACTAGGGCTGAAGCTTTCTTT. Its protein product is CASSLVGTRAEAFF.